The present T cell receptor beta chain was sequenced within a study of cytomegalovirus exposure and HLA in healthy donors (TCRdb year 2017). For the study in its entirety: According to an earlier analysis of a few hundred of the donors, roughly 180 million T cells yielded 90 million to 130 million unique TCR beta sequences and 276 Gb of sequence data. Class I and class II HLA loci were covered by the typing at four-digit resolution. The study used immunosequencing to profile the T cell repertoires of approximately 650 subjects and linked those repertoires to cytomegalovirus serostatus. Donor age, sex, ethnicity and CMV serostatus were compiled together with the repertoire data. A later genetic analysis took genome-wide SNP genotypes for about 65% of the roughly 670 donors and used that subset as a discovery cohort. In the later analysis, no new phenotypic data were used to find candidate immune exposures; instead, reliance was placed on TCR beta sequences and their occurrence across donors. In an earlier analysis of roughly 540 of the donors, high-throughput TCR beta sequencing was used to judge whether each TCR beta V gene segment behaved as functional or pseudogenic. Across approximately 400 genotyped donors of the cohort, an average of approximately 240,000 unique TCR beta nucleotide sequences per donor were sequenced, and roughly 20% of those sequences were non-productive. To study patterns of TCR occurrence, a later analysis re-analyzed previously published TCR beta repertoires from more than 550 donors and added high-resolution HLA genotyping. Five DR-DQ haplotypes were treated as single units for association and clustering because of strong linkage in the cohort. Every repertoire in the discovery cohort had been generated on one and the same sequencing platform. Of the 300 to 500 genotyped donors, 70% to 90% were placed in the genetic ancestry cluster associated with self-reported Caucasian donors. Along with the approximately 650-subject first cohort, a separate validation cohort of over a hundred different subjects was used. The number of donors typed differed by locus, with roughly 629-640 for A, B, C, DRB1 and DQB1, over 500 for DQA1, 600 to 610 for DPA1, and about 450 for DPB1. High-throughput TCR immunosequencing, statistical association of individual TCRs with disease status, and machine learning were combined to predict cytomegalovirus infection status. The study was designed to test whether signatures of past pathogen exposure could be identified by cataloging public T cell receptors. An early release that covered approximately 600 HLA-typed donors contained approximately 300 gigabases of sequencing data and roughly 84 million unique TCR sequences. General conclusions and limits of the study: Presence/absence analyses assumed roughly uniform sequencing depth across donors, an assumption that may not hold. Most TCR sequences were seen in very few donors, while some public TCRs were found in many individuals. In an earlier analysis of more than 450 of the donors, most TCR beta V segments were observed in productive rearrangements about 87% or about 30% of the time, broadly matching IMGT annotations. CMV serostatus was the only immune exposure information available for the cohort. According to a later analysis, TCR association rates differed among HLA loci, with DRB1 alleles showing the most associated TCRs and HLA-C alleles showing the fewest. In a later analysis, HLA-associated TCR beta chains showed more clonal expansion and lower generation probabilities than non-associated chains that were equally common. A cluster of highly shared sequence variants was judged likely to be a technical artifact of the sequencing pipeline. A later analysis found that most CMV-associated TCR beta chains appeared HLA-restricted, with HLA associations seemingly driven largely by CMV exposure. Because counts were too low, some 16 rarely observed V segments, including chromosome 9 orphons, were excluded from the earlier analysis of under 650 of the donors. A further reported finding was that TCR beta sequences accurately predicted the HLA-A and HLA-B alleles for most subjects in the first cohort. Specific HLA alleles were associated with 16,951 TCR beta sequences at a false discovery rate of 0.05 in a later analysis. V-gene and J-gene trimming of TCR beta chains was associated with a missense DCLRE1C variant in a later genetic analysis, and the association was replicated in an independent cohort. A few of the identified cytomegalovirus-associated TCR beta chains were confirmed in vitro to be specific for cytomegalovirus antigens. Correlated functional status among segregating V segments might reflect linkage disequilibrium, but an unknown experimental factor could not be ruled out. The cohort was sequenced for TCR beta chains only, and without alpha or paired-chain data the features that could be detected were limited. In a later genetic analysis, fewer N-insertions in productive TCRs were reported among donors in an Asian-associated ancestry cluster than the roughly 700-donor mean. It was suggested by the authors that the approach could potentially be generalized to other disease states and immunological phenotypes. The study gave a list of around 170 TCR beta chains associated with cytomegalovirus. The classifier was reported to diagnose cytomegalovirus status with high specificity and sensitivity in both the original cohort and the validation cohort. A later analysis reported that several top co-occurrence clusters appeared linked to parvovirus B19, influenza, CMV and Epstein-Barr virus. HLA typing was unavailable for some donors at each locus, so association tests used only the typed subset. Strong co-occurrence of HLA alleles, especially DR and DQ, made assigning TCR associations to individual alleles difficult.

The library was obtained by the immunoSEQ multiplex PCR assay. For the multiplex PCR, a mixture combining 60 forward primers for TCR Vbeta segments and 13 reverse primers for TCR Jbeta segments was used. Amplification of the CDR3 region of rearranged TCR beta genes was performed with a multiplex PCR assay on genomic DNA. Amplified TCR beta libraries were sequenced as 87-base-pair reads on the Illumina HiSeq System. The study's own analysis went as follows. In a later analysis, 70 million to 95 million unique TCR beta chains were counted across the roughly 700 repertoires, and around 11 million of these chains were shared by at least two donors. Raw reads were error-corrected and collapsed into unique sequences by a nearest-neighbor algorithm in which closely related sequences were merged to remove PCR and sequencing errors. To assign V, D and J gene segments, CDR3 sequences were aligned to IMGT reference sequences. For a sequence to be retained, at least a six-nucleotide match to both a V gene segment and a J gene segment was required. Rearrangements were classified as productive when the CDR3 lacked stop codons and remained in frame with V and J, and all other rearrangements were classified as non-productive. Following IMGT convention, CDR3 was defined as the stretch from the second conserved V-encoded cysteine up to the conserved J-encoded phenylalanine. The earlier analysis of some 580 of the donors excluded any sequence lacking an unambiguous match to a single V gene segment. An earlier analysis of 500 to 600 of the donors classified V segments as functional when productive rearrangements were above 56.7% and as segregating when the standard deviation between donors was above 5%. A statistical classification framework was built to diagnose cytomegalovirus status from the catalog of TCR beta chain sequences. V and J gene assignment, in a later analysis, came from comparing TCR nucleotide sequences with IMGT/GENE-DB human TR gene sequences. Using the TCRdist pipeline, a later analysis assigned CDR3 sequences along with most-parsimonious VDJ recombination scenarios. In a later analysis, every TCR beta chain was defined by the combination of its CDR3 amino acid sequence and its V-gene family, and reads without a unique V-gene family were dropped. As a way to deal with suspected cross-contamination and a sequencing artifact, a later analysis dropped approximately 590 nucleotide sequences that were highly shared and had low generation probability. In a later analysis, a clonal expansion index for each public chain was calculated from normalized within-repertoire ranks of inferred template counts. In a later analysis, generation probabilities were computed using a VDJ recombination model fitted to out-of-frame rearrangements, and the results were checked against IGoR. Hypergeometric tests were used in a later analysis to score TCR-TCR, TCR-HLA and TCR-CMV co-occurrence, with a repertoire-size bias correction applied to the TCR pairs. A later analysis estimated false discovery rates by permuting HLA or CMV assignments 20 times. A later analysis grouped co-occurring TCRs with DBSCAN, adding TCRdist sequence similarity when clustering within HLA-allele-positive subsets. Co-occurrence clustering excluded repertoires with fewer than 30,000 or more than 120,000 public chains, plus five with anomalous nucleotide sharing. Imported from immuneACCESS, the table was reduced by TCRdb to in-frame sequences with V and J called. These copies leave out some clones; in studies compared against another copy, an unresolved V gene accounts for under half, and the cause of the remainder is not known. D and trimming come from the DNA, and the V and J calls and clone size come from that table. The sample table on file contains under 100,000 clones. The biggest ten clones account for 3.4% of the sample.

The cohort comprised 666 healthy bone marrow donors. All cohort members were sampled while nominally healthy, although unrecorded immune exposures were likely present. The donor tested CMV seronegative, placing the donor among the 352 seronegative members of the cohort. A peripheral blood sample was provided by each donor, and peripheral blood mononuclear cells were used for TCR beta sequencing. Genomic DNA extraction from the blood cell samples was performed with the Qiagen DNeasy Blood Extraction Kit. Of note for this clone: Its specific antigen is unknown.

The clonotype originates from a young woman in good health and CMV-seronegative. Sample: PBMCs.

Here is the DNA: TGTGCCAGCAGCCGGACTAGCGGATCCTACAATGAGCAGTTCTTC. Its amino acids are CASSRTSGSYNEQFF. This receptor chain uses TRBV5-8 and TRBJ2-1; 10 middle bases align to TRBD2. For CDR1 and CDR2, the germline V gene lists SGHTS and YDEGEE. Trimmed from V: 4 bases; trimmed from J: 1 base; junction bases lacking a gene match: 2. The CDR3 contains 15 residues, cysteine and phenylalanine counted. Only the CDR3 DNA is retained, 45 bases long and in frame from the first base.